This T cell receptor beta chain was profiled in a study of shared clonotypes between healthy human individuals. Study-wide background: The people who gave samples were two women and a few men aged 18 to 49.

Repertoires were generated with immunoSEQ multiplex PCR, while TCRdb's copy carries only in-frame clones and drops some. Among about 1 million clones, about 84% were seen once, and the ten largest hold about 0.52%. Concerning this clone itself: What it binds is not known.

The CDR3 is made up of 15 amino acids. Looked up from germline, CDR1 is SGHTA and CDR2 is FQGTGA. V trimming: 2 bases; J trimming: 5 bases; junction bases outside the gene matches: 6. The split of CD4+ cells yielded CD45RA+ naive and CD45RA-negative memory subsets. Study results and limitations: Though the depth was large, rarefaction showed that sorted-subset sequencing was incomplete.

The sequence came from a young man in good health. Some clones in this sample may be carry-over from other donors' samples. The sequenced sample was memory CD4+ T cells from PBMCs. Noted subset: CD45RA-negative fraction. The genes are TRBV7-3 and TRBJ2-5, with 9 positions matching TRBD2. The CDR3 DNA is TGTGCCAGCAGCTTAGCCGTTAGCGGGAGTGAGACCCAGTACTTC. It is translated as CASSLAVSGSETQYF.